The table lists the clone carrying this T cell receptor (beta chain) with many counts. Its cognate antigen is unknown. This sample was included in a study of Graves' ophthalmopathy and Graves' hyperthyroidism. Study results and limitations: Discrimination between ophthalmopathy and stable hyperthyroidism by a 13-signature model showed about 85% sensitivity and almost 83% specificity.

Amplification targeted the TCR beta CDR3 regions, with RNA transcripts as the source material. The library came from an HTBI-primed first-round RT-PCR and a second-round multiplex PCR. TCRdb re-derived calls from the multiplex PCR reads in MiXCR, one entry per CDR3 protein. The sample includes approximately 410,000 distinct CDR3 sequences, 15% of them seen just once. Hyperthyroidism showing no ophthalmopathy within 18 months of follow-up was stable. The V gene's germline CDR1 is SGHAT and CDR2 FQNNGV. The length of the CDR3 is 15 residues. The junction had 5 bases not matched to a gene; V was cut back by 3 bases and J by 6 bases.

The V gene is TRBV11-2, the J gene TRBJ1-5, with 10 bases aligning to TRBD1. Sequenced material: peripheral blood. The receptor was isolated from a woman between 18 and 30 years old with stable Graves' hyperthyroidism. The CDR3 reads CASSFTTGGVQPQHF. DNA of the CDR3: TGTGCCAGCAGCTTCACGACAGGGGGCGTTCAGCCCCAGCATTTT.